These 24 T cell receptor beta chains originate from one sample sequenced in a study of post-analysis software for immune sequencing data (dated by TCRdb to between 2014 and 2017). These TCRs' antigens remain unknown. The library came from PCR. Instrument on record: Illumina HiSeq 2500. To reduce PCR and sequencing biases, unique molecular identifiers were incorporated into the TCR beta cDNA libraries. TCRdb itself trimmed the public reads at Q25 with fastp, ran MiXCR and retained productive beta chains. CDR3 protein sequences are deduplicated, and each keeps its most common genes and DNA. The sample contains about 540,000 distinct CDR3 sequences, 34% of them found a single time. The top ten clonotypes cover less than 6% of the sample. What the work shows at the level of the full study, not this receptor alone: Significantly higher frequencies in patients than in controls were found for roughly 5 TRBV segments, including TRBV5-6, TRBV5-1 and TRBV20-1.

The specimen sequenced was blood. These receptors were collected from a girl aged 2-17 years with multiple sclerosis.

This clonotype was counted at least ten times. The gene calls are TRBV7-2 and TRBJ2-1; unclear D gene. This CDR3 is built from 14 residues. Germline CDR1 is SGHTA and CDR2 is FQGNSA. V was cut by 2 bases and J by 5 bases, with 10 bases left in between. The DNA of the CDR3 is TGTGCCAGCAGCTTACTAATCAGCGACAATGAGCAGTTCTTC. Translated, it gives CASSLLISDNEQFF.

This clonotype was counted once. The rearrangement joins TRBV20-1 to TRBJ2-1; D is perhaps TRBD1 or TRBD2 (5 bases each). Germline lookup yields CDR1 DFQATT and CDR2 SNEGSKA (reference sequence). The CDR3 has 13 amino acids. Trimming pared 1 base from V and 13 bases from J, leaving 17 bases between. This CDR3 is CSARVGVEVTQFF. The CDR3 nucleotides are TGCAGTGCTAGAGTGGGGGTTGAGGTGACCCAGTTCTTC.

The chain is built from TRBV5-1 and TRBJ2-3; a possible D gene is TRBD1 (6 bases). The ends were cut back, 3 bases at V and 2 bases at J, with 16 bases in the middle. The CDR3 runs 16 residues. CDR1 and CDR2 (germline): SGHRS, YFSETQ. CDR3 in amino acids: CASSSGQTPHTDTQYF. In DNA, the CDR3 is TGCGCCAGCAGCTCTGGACAGACCCCCCACACAGATACGCAGTATTTT.

This clonotype was recorded at least ten times. This chain links TRBV20-1 with TRBJ2-5; D possibly matches TRBD1 or TRBD2 (5 bases each). The CDR3 covers 11 residues. Germline CDR1 DFQATT, CDR2 SNEGSKA (reference sequence). CDR3 loop: CSGAEGETQYF. The CDR3 DNA reads TGCAGCGGGGCGGAAGGAGAGACCCAGTACTTC.

The chain couples TRBV10-3 to TRBJ2-1; 14 bases line up with TRBD2. Germline V CDR1 and CDR2: ENHRY, SYGVKD. The CDR3 is made up of 16 amino acids. With 5 bases clipped from V and 4 bases from J, the junction kept 4 bases outside the gene matches. The CDR3 loop is CAISLGLAGGYNEQFF. The CDR3 nucleotides read TGTGCCATCAGTCTCGGACTAGCGGGGGGATACAATGAGCAGTTCTTC.

This chain joins TRBV11-2 and TRBJ1-6; D remains ambiguous. V lost 5 bases and J lost 7, with 12 bases in between. The germline gives CDR1 SGHAT, CDR2 FQNNGV. The CDR3 runs to 14 residues. The CDR3 bases are TGTGCCAGCAGCGACCCCTTCGGGAATTCACCCCTCCACTTT. Protein sequence: CASSDPFGNSPLHF.

This clonotype has just a few counts. This chain uses TRBV10-1 with TRBJ2-3; possible D gene TRBD2, 6 bases. CDR1 and CDR2 (germline): WNHNN, SYGVQD (reference sequence). Trimming left V 3 bases short and J 2 bases short, with 15 bases between. The CDR3 length is 16 residues. The DNA of the CDR3 is TGCGCCAGCAGTGATGGGATCGGGGGAGCCACAGATACGCAGTATTTT. Encoded protein: CASSDGIGGATDTQYF.

The gene calls are TRBV12-3 or TRBV12-4 and TRBJ1-1, with D possibly TRBD1 on 5 matching bases. Trimming stripped 1 base from V and 2 bases from J, with 8 bases between. The CDR3 is made up of 14 amino acids. This chain's CDR3 is CASSLGTINTEAFF. For the CDR3, the DNA is TGTGCCAGCAGTTTAGGGACAATAAACACTGAAGCTTTCTTT.

Only a few counts were recorded for this clonotype. CDR3 sequence reads: CASSYEGVNTEAFF. The CDR3 nucleotides are TGTGCCAGCAGTTACGAGGGTGTGAACACTGAAGCTTTCTTT. The chain recombines TRBV6-5 with TRBJ1-1; D ambiguous. The CDR3 sequence is 14 residues long. Germline V CDR1 and CDR2: MNHEY, SVGAGI. Between the trimmed V and J ends, which lost 2 bases and 0 bases, there was a span of 7 bases.

This clonotype has a handful of counts. Compared with germline, one end of the junction differs, possibly owing to a read error. The rearrangement joins TRBV27 to TRBJ2-7, with D uncertain. The CDR3 spans 10 residues. Germline assignment: CDR1 MNHEY and CDR2 SMNVEV (reference sequence). The CDR3 reads CASRQYEQYF. The CDR3, as DNA: TGTGCCAGCAGACAGTACGAACAGTACTTC.

This chain links TRBV2 with TRBJ1-1; 7 positions match TRBD1. Germline V lookup: CDR1 SNHLY, CDR2 FYNNEI. This CDR3 contains 14 residues. Trimming cost V 8 bases and J 3 bases; bases outside gene matches: 9. This CDR3 is CASPGGGADTEAFF. CDR3 in DNA: TGTGCCAGCCCTGGAGGGGGCGCGGACACTGAAGCTTTCTTT. The entire variable domain, with the rest obtained from reference TRBV2 and TRBJ1-1, is as follows: EPEVTQTPSHQVTQMGQEVILRCVPISNHLYFYWYRQILGQKVEFLVSFYNNEISEKSEIFDDQFSVERPDGSNFTLKIRSTKLEDSAMYFCASPGGGADTEAFFGQGTRLTVV.

This clonotype was seen only a few times. This rearrangement joins TRBV7-9 to TRBJ2-5, with a possible D match to TRBD2 (6 bases). The V end was cut by 8 bases, the J end by 5 bases, with 18 bases between. CDR1 and CDR2 (germline): SEHNR, FQNEAQ (reference sequence). The CDR3 sequence is 14 residues long. This chain's CDR3 is CASSPRGIPETQYF. In DNA, the CDR3 is TGTGCCAGCTCCCCCCGCGGGATCCCGGAGACCCAGTACTTC.

As for this clonotype: The junction shows a germline mismatch at one end, possibly a read error. This sequence joins TRBV4-1 and TRBJ2-5; D possibly corresponds to TRBD2 (6 bases). The germline gives CDR1 MGHRA, CDR2 YSYEKL. CDR3 length: 16 residues. The CDR3 region has the DNA TGCGCCAGCAGCCAAGCCCGGGGGACCCCGCAAGAGACCCTGTACTTC. It encodes CASSQARGTPQETLYF.

The chain links TRBV7-2 to TRBJ2-1; 8 bases match TRBD2. The germline CDR1 and CDR2 sequences are SGHTA and FQGNSA. The CDR3 is made up of 18 amino acids. V gave up 1 base and J gave up 4 bases; unmatched junction bases: 12. CDR3 DNA sequence: TGTGCCAGCAGCTTAGGCTCTAGCGGGCGCTACCGATACAATGAGCAGTTCTTC. Translated: CASSLGSSGRYRYNEQFF.

V gene TRBV20-1 combines with J gene TRBJ2-3, with 10 bases lining up with TRBD2. CDR3 length: 12 residues. Trimming cost V 7 bases and J 4 bases; bases outside gene matches: 2. Germline-derived CDR1 and CDR2 are DFQATT and SNEGSKA (reference sequence). CDR3 sequence: CSVGTSADTQYF. The CDR3 DNA is TGCAGTGTTGGGACTAGCGCAGATACGCAGTATTTT.

This clonotype has a handful of counts. This chain connects TRBV12-3 or TRBV12-4 to TRBJ2-5; 8 bases line up with TRBD2. The length of the CDR3 is 14 residues. With 5 bases clipped from V and 4 bases from J, the junction kept 6 bases outside the gene matches. CDR3 in amino acids: CASSRGLAPETQYF. The CDR3 nucleotides read TGTGCCAGCAGTCGCGGACTAGCCCCAGAGACCCAGTACTTC.

As concerns this clonotype: One base away lies a much larger clone, so this may be a sequencing read error. The chain combines TRBV6-1 with TRBJ2-5; 9 nucleotides align to TRBD2. This CDR3 is 16 amino acids long. The junction had 10 bases not matched to a gene; V was cut back by 3 bases and J by 5 bases. Per germline, CDR1 MNHNS and CDR2 SASEGT. The CDR3 nucleotides are TGTGCCAGCAGTGACCTGCCAGCGGGGGGATGGGAGACCCAGTACTTC. This sequence encodes CASSDLPAGGWETQYF.

The chain joins TRBV6-5 to TRBJ1-2, with TRBD1 identical over 7 bases. The CDR3 consists of 15 residues. J lost 6 bases, V lost 6 bases, and 13 bases had no gene match. In germline, CDR1 is MNHEY, CDR2 SVGAGI. Written as DNA, the CDR3 is TGTGCCAGCAGGAGACAGGGCATCCCTTCGGATGGCTACACCTTC. The encoded protein is CASRRQGIPSDGYTF.

The V gene is TRBV12-3 or TRBV12-4, the J gene TRBJ1-2; 8 bases fit TRBD1. The V segment lost 6 bases and the J segment 2 bases; nucleotides outside the gene matches: 5. The CDR3 runs 14 residues. For the CDR3, the DNA is TGTGCCAGCAGAAACAGGACAGGGAACTATGGCTACACCTTC. Translating it yields CASRNRTGNYGYTF.

This clonotype was seen a single time. The genes are TRBV6-5 and TRBJ2-3; D is perhaps TRBD1 (5 bases). This CDR3 region has 14 residues. Germline CDR1 is MNHEY and CDR2 is SVGAGI. Trimming took 6 bases from V and 2 from J, leaving 12 bases between them. DNA of the CDR3: TGTGCCAGCAGCTTCCTAGGGGACACAGATACGCAGTATTTT. Its protein product is CASSFLGDTDTQYF.

This clonotype was counted a single time. The V call is TRBV20-1, the J call TRBJ2-4; D is perhaps TRBD2 (6 bases). V was clipped by 3 bases and J by 4 bases, with 13 bases between them. CDR1 is DFQATT, CDR2 SNEGSKA, per germline (reference sequence). CDR3 length equals 14 residues. CDR3 in DNA: TGCAGTGCTAGGTTATTGGCGGGAAAAAACATTCAGTACTTC. This codes for CSARLLAGKNIQYF.

The chain uses TRBV10-3 and TRBJ2-3; the D is unclear. The V end lost 4 bases, the J end lost 10 bases, and 18 bases lay between the germline ends. Looked up from germline, CDR1 is ENHRY and CDR2 is SYGVKD. This CDR3 is built from 14 residues. CDR3 in amino acids: CAISVGAARVAQYF. CDR3 nucleotide sequence: TGTGCCATCAGTGTCGGAGCCGCCCGGGTTGCGCAGTATTTT.

The chain is built from TRBV5-6 and TRBJ1-1, with unresolved D. The V gene's germline CDR1 is SGHDT and CDR2 YYEEEE. CDR3 length: 14 residues. The V end was cut by 6 bases, the J end by 0 bases, with 12 bases between. CDR3 sequence: CASTSRRLNTEAFF. Here the CDR3 DNA reads TGTGCCAGCACCTCGAGGCGGTTGAACACTGAAGCTTTCTTT.

The genes are TRBV6-1 and TRBJ2-5, with 10 bases lining up with TRBD2. This CDR3 contains 16 residues. Germline assignment: CDR1 MNHNS and CDR2 SASEGT. V shed 5 bases, J shed 2 bases, and the junction held 8 bases outside the gene matches. The CDR3 loop is CASSRSSGGLQETQYF. The CDR3 DNA reads TGTGCCAGCAGTCGCTCTAGCGGGGGCTTACAAGAGACCCAGTACTTC.